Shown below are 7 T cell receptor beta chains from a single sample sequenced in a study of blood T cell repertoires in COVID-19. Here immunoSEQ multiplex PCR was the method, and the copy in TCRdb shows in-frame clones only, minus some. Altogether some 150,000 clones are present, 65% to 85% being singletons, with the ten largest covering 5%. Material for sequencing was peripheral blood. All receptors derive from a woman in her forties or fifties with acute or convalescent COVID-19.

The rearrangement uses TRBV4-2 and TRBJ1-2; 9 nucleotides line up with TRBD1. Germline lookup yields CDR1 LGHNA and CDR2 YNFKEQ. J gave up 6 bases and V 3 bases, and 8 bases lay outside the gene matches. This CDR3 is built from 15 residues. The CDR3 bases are TGTGCCAGCAGCCAGCTCGGGACAGGGAGGGATGGCTACACCTTC. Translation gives CASSQLGTGRDGYTF.

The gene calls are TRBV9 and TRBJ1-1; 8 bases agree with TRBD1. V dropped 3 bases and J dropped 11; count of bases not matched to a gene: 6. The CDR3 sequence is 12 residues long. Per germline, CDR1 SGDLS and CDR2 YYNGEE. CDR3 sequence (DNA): TGTGCCAGCAGCGCGGACAGGGATGCGGCTTTCTTT. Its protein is CASSADRDAAFF.

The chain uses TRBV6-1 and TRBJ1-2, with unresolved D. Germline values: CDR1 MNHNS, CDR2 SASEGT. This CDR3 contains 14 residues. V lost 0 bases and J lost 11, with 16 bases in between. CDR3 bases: TGTGCCAGCAGTGAAGCGGGTGGGCTTGATTGGTACACCTTC. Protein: CASSEAGGLDWYTF.

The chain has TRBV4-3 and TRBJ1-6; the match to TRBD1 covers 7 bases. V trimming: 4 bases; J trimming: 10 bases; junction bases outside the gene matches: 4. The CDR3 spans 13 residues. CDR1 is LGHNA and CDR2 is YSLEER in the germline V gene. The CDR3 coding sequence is TGCGCCAGCAGCCCTACAGGGGTCTCACCCCTCCACTTT. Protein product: CASSPTGVSPLHF.

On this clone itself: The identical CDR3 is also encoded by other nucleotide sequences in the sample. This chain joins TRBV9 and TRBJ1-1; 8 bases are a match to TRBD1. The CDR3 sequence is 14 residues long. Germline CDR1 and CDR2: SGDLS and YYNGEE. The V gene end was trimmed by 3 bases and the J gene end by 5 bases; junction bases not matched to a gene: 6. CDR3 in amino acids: CASSALTGGTEAFF. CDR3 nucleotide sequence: TGTGCCAGCAGCGCCCTCACAGGGGGTACTGAAGCTTTCTTT.

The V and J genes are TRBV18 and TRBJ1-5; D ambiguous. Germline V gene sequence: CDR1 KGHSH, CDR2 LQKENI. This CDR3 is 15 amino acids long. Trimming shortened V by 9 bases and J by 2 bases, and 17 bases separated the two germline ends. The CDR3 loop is CASSQAYGGNQPQHF. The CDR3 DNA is TGTGCCAGTTCCCAGGCGTACGGGGGCAATCAGCCCCAGCATTTT.

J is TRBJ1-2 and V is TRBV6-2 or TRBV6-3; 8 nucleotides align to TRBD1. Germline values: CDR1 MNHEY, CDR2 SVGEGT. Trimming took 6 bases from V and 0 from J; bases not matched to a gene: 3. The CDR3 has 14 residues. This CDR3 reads CASSGQGANYGYTF. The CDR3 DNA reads TGTGCCAGCAGCGGACAGGGAGCTAACTATGGCTACACCTTC.